This T cell receptor beta chain was retrieved from a study of shared clonotypes between healthy human individuals. Remarks on this clone: What it recognizes is unknown.

Study-wide points: Clonotype sharing across several donors was observed for 5% to 6.5% of naive CD4 clonotypes.

Trimming left V 3 bases short and J 7 bases short, with 9 bases between. Looked up from germline, CDR1 is MNHEY and CDR2 is SMNVEV (reference sequence). The CDR3 extends over 13 amino acids. Nashville, Tennessee was home to all donors, who were Caucasian adults. At the deep level, the assay was run. Method: immunoSEQ multiplex PCR; TCRdb's copy keeps in-frame clones and lacks some. Here the sample spans a few hundred thousand clones, 60% to 80% being singletons. The TCR sequence derives from a man aged 25-40 years in good health. Input material: memory CD4+ T cells sorted from blood. The sample's subset: CD45RA-negative fraction. This chain joins TRBV27 and TRBJ1-4; no clear D. CDR3 DNA: TGTGCCAGCAGTTTTGGAGGGATTGAAAAACTGTTTTTT. This codes for CASSFGGIEKLFF.